This T cell receptor (beta chain) was obtained from a study of blood T cell repertoires in COVID-19. Assay: immunoSEQ multiplex PCR; the TCRdb copy retains only in-frame clones and omits some. This table has around 210,000 clones, 84% appearing once. The sample was peripheral blood. This TCR came from an elderly woman with COVID-19, enrolled during active disease.

The CDR3 DNA reads as TGCGCCAGCAGCTTGACCGGACAGTCCTCCGGTGGCGCTGAAGCTTTCTTT. This codes for CASSLTGQSSGGAEAFF. V gene TRBV5-1 combines with J gene TRBJ1-1, with TRBD1 as a possible D gene (6 bases). The CDR3 length is 17 residues. V was shortened by 1 base and J by 6 bases, with 22 bases between the two germline ends. The germline gives CDR1 SGHRS, CDR2 YFSETQ.